These 14 T cell receptor beta chains were sequenced from one sample in a study of T cell responses to AZD1222 COVID-19 vaccine. Assay used: immunoSEQ multiplex PCR; TCRdb lists only in-frame clones, some missing. Among 60,000 to 85,000 clones listed, 88% were seen once. The sequencing here drew on peripheral blood, taken 28 days after the second dose of the MenACWY control vaccine. The receptors derive from an adult who received the MenACWY meningococcal vaccine as a control.

The chain is built from TRBV11-3 and TRBJ2-2; the match to TRBD2 covers 7 bases. Per the germline V gene, CDR1 is SGHNT and CDR2 is YENEEA. This CDR3 comprises 14 residues. V trimming: 9 bases; J trimming: 2 bases; junction bases outside the gene matches: 6. The CDR3 sequence: CASSAGINTGELFF. The CDR3 nucleotides read TGTGCCAGTTCAGCGGGGATAAACACCGGGGAGCTGTTTTTT.

This clone was detected once. The chain joins TRBV10-3 to TRBJ2-7; 7 bases are shared with TRBD1. This CDR3 contains 13 residues. V shed 4 bases, J shed 3 bases, and the junction held 3 bases outside the gene matches. Germline CDR1 is ENHRY and CDR2 is SYGVKD. The CDR3 sequence is CAISAGQIYEQYF. CDR3 in DNA: TGTGCCATCAGTGCGGGACAGATCTACGAGCAGTACTTC.

V gene TRBV5-6 combines with J gene TRBJ1-5; no firm D call. The CDR3 loop spans 13 amino acids. Germline CDR1 reads SGHDT; CDR2 reads YYEEEE. Trimming removed 4 bases from V and 6 bases from J, with 11 bases in between. The CDR3 DNA follows: TGTGCCAGCAGCCCTCGCCGGGGTCAGCCCCAGCATTTT. It codes for CASSPRRGQPQHF.

The chain joins TRBV4-2 to TRBJ2-7, with 8 bases identical to TRBD1. V shed 0 bases, J shed 0 bases, and the junction held 10 bases outside the gene matches. CDR3 length: 18 residues. Germline values: CDR1 LGHNA, CDR2 YNFKEQ. The CDR3 spells CASSQDLGTGPFSYEQYF. CDR3 in DNA: TGTGCCAGCAGCCAAGATCTGGGGACAGGACCCTTCTCCTACGAGCAGTACTTC.

The chain uses TRBV28 and TRBJ1-4, with 7 bases fitting TRBD1. Germline V gene sequence: CDR1 MDHEN, CDR2 SYDVKM. The V and J ends lost 8 bases and 5 bases, in that order; junction bases with no gene match: 14. This CDR3 spans 16 amino acids. CDR3 loop: CASSTGSSGYNEKLFF. The CDR3 DNA reads TGTGCCAGCTCGACAGGGTCCTCGGGCTACAATGAAAAACTGTTTTTT.

The genes are TRBV6-5 and TRBJ1-2; D call uncertain. Trimming took 2 bases from V and 4 from J, leaving 11 bases between them. The CDR3 runs to 14 residues. Germline CDR1 and CDR2: MNHEY and SVGAGI. The CDR3 DNA sequence: TGTGCCAGCAGTTACCGGGTACGGGGCTATGGCTACACCTTC. It translates to CASSYRVRGYGYTF.

V usage is TRBV10-3 and J usage is TRBJ2-3, with D maybe TRBD1 (6 bases). The CDR3 runs 15 residues. Germline-derived CDR1 and CDR2 are ENHRY and SYGVKD. The V end lost 7 bases, the J end lost 0 bases, and 14 bases lay between the germline ends. CDR3 amino acids: CAIKGTRVSTDTQYF. DNA of the CDR3: TGTGCCATCAAAGGGACAAGGGTTAGCACAGATACGCAGTATTTT.

The chain recombines TRBV5-1 with TRBJ1-2; D gene ambiguous. Germline V gene data show CDR1 as SGHRS and CDR2 as YFSETQ. V dropped 0 bases and J dropped 0 bases, with 12 bases sitting between them. This CDR3 comprises 16 residues. The CDR3 DNA follows: TGCGCCAGCAGCTTGGGGTCCCGGGAAACTAACTATGGCTACACCTTC. The encoded protein is CASSLGSRETNYGYTF.

The rearrangement uses TRBV10-3 and TRBJ2-7; the match to TRBD1 covers 8 bases. V gave up 4 bases and J gave up 5 bases; unmatched junction bases: 7. Germline lookup yields CDR1 ENHRY and CDR2 SYGVKD. The CDR3 covers 14 residues. The DNA for the CDR3 is TGTGCCATCAGTGTGACAGGGGAGGAGGACGAGCAGTACTTC. It yields the protein CAISVTGEEDEQYF.

This chain links TRBV21-1 with TRBJ1-2. TRBV21-1 represents a pseudogene. The CDR3 runs 16 residues. Here the CDR3 DNA reads TGTGCCAGCAGGCTCTTCCCCTCCCCGAGGGAGGGAGGCTACACCTTC. It codes for CASRLFPSPREGGYTF.

This clone has only one observation. The chain is built from TRBV28 and TRBJ2-7; D possibly corresponds to TRBD1 (5 bases). Germline-derived CDR1 and CDR2 are MDHEN and SYDVKM. There are 13 residues in the CDR3. The V end lost 5 bases, the J end lost 5 bases, and 13 bases lay between the germline ends. The CDR3 loop is CASSGRVQNEQYF. CDR3 nucleotides: TGTGCCAGCAGTGGCAGGGTTCAGAACGAGCAGTACTTC.

This chain links TRBV4-3 with TRBJ1-2; no reliable D call. With 2 bases removed from V and 8 bases from J, the gap between germline ends came to 12 bases. Germline CDR1 LGHNA, CDR2 YSLEER. This CDR3 has 13 amino acids. Here the CDR3 reads CASSQIRPAGYTF. As DNA, the CDR3 is TGCGCCAGCAGCCAAATTCGCCCAGCGGGCTACACCTTC.

This clone was detected only once. Written as DNA, the CDR3 is TGTGCCAGCAGTTACTCGATTAGCATAGAGACCCAGTACTTC. Protein: CASSYSISIETQYF. The chain has TRBV6-2 or TRBV6-3 and TRBJ2-5; D is ambiguous. Per germline, CDR1 MNHEY and CDR2 SVGEGT. The CDR3 consists of 14 residues. V lost 0 bases and J lost 4, with 9 bases in between.

The chain combines TRBV5-1 with TRBJ2-1; D is perhaps TRBD1 (6 bases). The CDR3 consists of 14 residues. Germline V gene lookup returns CDR1 SGHRS and CDR2 YFSETQ. Trimming cost V 4 bases and J 5 bases, with 13 bases left between them. CDR3 nucleotide sequence: TGCGCCAGCAGCGCGAGTGGACAGCACAATGAGCAGTTCTTC. Its translation is CASSASGQHNEQFF.